The entry that follows covers one T cell receptor beta chain sequence. The target antigen is unknown. Profiled with immunoSEQ multiplex PCR; TCRdb holds only in-frame clones, not every one. The data show under 150,000 clones, over 75% seen once. This sample was included in a study of T cell responses to AZD1222 COVID-19 vaccine. Findings and caveats of the study: White British donors predominated, females outnumbered males, and clonal diversity was possibly underestimated. Researchers report vaccine-associated CD4 TCRs spanning spike, with dominance at 160-218 and 743-854. Following two doses of AZD1222, Spike-specific TCR breadth and depth rose.

Here the sequenced sample was peripheral blood, taken on day 0 of AZD1222 vaccination. This TCR was sampled from an adult in good health.

The CDR3 here is CASSAGPYNEQFF. As DNA, the CDR3 is TGTGCCAGCAGCGCGGGACCATACAATGAGCAGTTCTTC. The V call is TRBV7-9, the J call TRBJ2-1; possibly TRBD2 for D (6 bases). The CDR3 has 13 amino acids. Germline loops: CDR1 SEHNR, CDR2 FQNEAQ (reference sequence). The V end lost 5 bases, the J end lost 4 bases, and 9 bases lay between the germline ends.